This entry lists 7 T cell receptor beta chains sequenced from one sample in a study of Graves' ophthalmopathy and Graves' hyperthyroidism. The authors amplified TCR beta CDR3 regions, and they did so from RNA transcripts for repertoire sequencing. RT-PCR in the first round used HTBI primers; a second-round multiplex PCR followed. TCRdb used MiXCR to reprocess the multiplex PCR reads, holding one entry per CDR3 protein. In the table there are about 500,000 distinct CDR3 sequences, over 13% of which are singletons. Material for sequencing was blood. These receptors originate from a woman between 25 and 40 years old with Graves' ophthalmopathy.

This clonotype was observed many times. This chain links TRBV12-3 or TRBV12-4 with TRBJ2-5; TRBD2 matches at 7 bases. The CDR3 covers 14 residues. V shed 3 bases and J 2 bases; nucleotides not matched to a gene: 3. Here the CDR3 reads CASSFDGGQETQYF. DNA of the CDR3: TGTGCCAGCAGTTTCGACGGGGGGCAAGAGACCCAGTACTTC.

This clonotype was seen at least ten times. The CDR3 sequence: CASRGTANTGELFF. CDR3 nucleotide sequence: TGTGCCAGCAGGGGGACCGCGAACACCGGGGAGCTGTTTTTT. The rearrangement joins TRBV6-1 to TRBJ2-2; D possibly matches TRBD1 or TRBD2 (5 bases each). V lost 6 bases, J lost 0 bases, and 8 bases lay in between. There are 14 residues in the CDR3. Germline V gene sequence: CDR1 MNHNS, CDR2 SASEGT.

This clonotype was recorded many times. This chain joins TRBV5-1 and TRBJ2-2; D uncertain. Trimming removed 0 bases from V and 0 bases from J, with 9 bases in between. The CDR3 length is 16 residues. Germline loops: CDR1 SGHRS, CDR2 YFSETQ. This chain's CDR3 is CASSLAATTNTGELFF. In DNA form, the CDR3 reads TGCGCCAGCAGCTTGGCTGCGACAACGAACACCGGGGAGCTGTTTTTT.

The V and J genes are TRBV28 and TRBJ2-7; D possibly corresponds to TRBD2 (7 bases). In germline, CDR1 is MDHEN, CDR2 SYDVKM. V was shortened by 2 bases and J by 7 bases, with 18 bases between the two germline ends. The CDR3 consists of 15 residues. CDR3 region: CASSLGGGDIREQYF. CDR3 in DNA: TGTGCCAGCAGTTTAGGGGGAGGGGACATCAGGGAGCAGTACTTC.

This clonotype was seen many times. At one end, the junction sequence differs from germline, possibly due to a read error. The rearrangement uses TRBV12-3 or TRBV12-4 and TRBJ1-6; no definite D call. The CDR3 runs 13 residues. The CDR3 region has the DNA TGTGCCAGCAGCTTAGTTTCAGATTCACCCCTCCACTTT. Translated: CASSLVSDSPLHF.

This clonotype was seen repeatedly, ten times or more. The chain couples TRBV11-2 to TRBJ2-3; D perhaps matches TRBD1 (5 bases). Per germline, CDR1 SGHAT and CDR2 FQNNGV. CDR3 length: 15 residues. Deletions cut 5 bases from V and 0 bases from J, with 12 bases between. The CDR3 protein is CASSPRTTSTDTQYF. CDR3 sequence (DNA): TGTGCCAGCAGCCCCAGGACAACTAGCACAGATACGCAGTATTTT.

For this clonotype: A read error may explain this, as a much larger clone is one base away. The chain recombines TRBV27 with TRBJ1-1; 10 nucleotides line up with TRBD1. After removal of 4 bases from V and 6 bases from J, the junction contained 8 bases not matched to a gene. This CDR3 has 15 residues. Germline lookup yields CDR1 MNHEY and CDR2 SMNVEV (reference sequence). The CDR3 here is CASSSDRGVRSEAFF. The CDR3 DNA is TGTGCCAGCAGTTCGGACAGGGGGGTTAGGTCTGAAGCTTTCTTT.